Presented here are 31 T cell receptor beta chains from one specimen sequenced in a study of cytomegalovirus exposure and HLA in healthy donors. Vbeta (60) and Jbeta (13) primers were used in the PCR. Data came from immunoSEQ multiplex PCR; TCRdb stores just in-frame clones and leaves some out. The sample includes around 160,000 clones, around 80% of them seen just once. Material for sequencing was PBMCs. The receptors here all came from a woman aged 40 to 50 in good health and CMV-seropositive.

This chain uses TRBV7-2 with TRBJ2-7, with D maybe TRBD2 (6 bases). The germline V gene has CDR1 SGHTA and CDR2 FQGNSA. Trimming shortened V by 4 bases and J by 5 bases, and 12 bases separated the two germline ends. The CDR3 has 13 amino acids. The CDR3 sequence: CASSWDGTHEQYF. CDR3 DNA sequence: TGTGCCAGCAGCTGGGACGGGACTCACGAGCAGTACTTC.

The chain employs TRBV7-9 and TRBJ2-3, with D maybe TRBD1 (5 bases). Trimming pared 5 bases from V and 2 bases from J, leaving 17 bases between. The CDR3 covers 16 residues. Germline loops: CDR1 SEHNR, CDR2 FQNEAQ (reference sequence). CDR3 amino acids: CASSPALTASTDTQYF. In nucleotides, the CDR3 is TGTGCCAGCAGCCCCGCTTTGACAGCATCCACAGATACGCAGTATTTT.

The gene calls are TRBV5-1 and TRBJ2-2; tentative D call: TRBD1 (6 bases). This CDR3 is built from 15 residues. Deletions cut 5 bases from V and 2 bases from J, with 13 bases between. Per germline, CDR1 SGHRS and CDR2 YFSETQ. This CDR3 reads CASRTTGANTGELFF. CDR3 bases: TGCGCCAGCAGAACGACAGGAGCTAACACCGGGGAGCTGTTTTTT.

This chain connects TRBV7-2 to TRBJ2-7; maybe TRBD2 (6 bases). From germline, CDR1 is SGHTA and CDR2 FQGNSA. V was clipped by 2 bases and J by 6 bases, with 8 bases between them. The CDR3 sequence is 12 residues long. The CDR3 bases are TGTGCCAGCAGCTTATCCGGGGGCGAGCAGTACTTC. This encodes CASSLSGGEQYF. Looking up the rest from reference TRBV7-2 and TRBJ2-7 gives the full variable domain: GAGVSQSPSNKVTEKGKDVELRCDPISGHTALYWYRQSLGQGLEFLIYFQGNSAPDKSGLPSDRFSAERTGGSVSTLTIQRTQQEDSAVYLCASSLSGGEQYFGPGTRLTVT.

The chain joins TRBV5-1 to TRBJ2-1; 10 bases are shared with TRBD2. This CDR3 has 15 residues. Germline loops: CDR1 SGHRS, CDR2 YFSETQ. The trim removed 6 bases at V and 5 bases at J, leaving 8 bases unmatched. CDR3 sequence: CASTPLAGVDNEQFF. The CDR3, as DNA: TGCGCCAGCACCCCCCTAGCGGGAGTCGACAATGAGCAGTTCTTC.

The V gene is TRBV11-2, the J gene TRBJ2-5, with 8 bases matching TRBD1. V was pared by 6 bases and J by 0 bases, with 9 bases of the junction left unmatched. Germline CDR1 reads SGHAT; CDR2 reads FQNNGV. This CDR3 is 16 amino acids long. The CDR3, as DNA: TGTGCCAGCAGAAGGGGGACAGGACCCTACCAAGAGACCCAGTACTTC. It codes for CASRRGTGPYQETQYF. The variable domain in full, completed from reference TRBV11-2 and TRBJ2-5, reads EAGVAQSPRYKIIEKRQSVAFWCNPISGHATLYWYQQILGQGPKLLIQFQNNGVVDDSQLPKDRFSAERLKGVDSTLKIQPAKLEDSAVYLCASRRGTGPYQETQYFGPGTRLLVL.

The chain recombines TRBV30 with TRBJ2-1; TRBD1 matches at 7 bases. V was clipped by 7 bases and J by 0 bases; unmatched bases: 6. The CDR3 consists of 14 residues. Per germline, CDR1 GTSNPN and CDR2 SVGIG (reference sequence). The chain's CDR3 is CASGQSSSYNEQFF. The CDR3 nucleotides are TGTGCCTCGGGACAGTCGAGCTCCTACAATGAGCAGTTCTTC.

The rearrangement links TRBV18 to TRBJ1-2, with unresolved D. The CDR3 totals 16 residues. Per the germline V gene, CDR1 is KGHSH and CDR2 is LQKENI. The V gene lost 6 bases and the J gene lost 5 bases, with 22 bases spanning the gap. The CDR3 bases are TGTGCCAGCTCGCCCACATACCCAGATAGGGAGTATGGCTACACCTTC. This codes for CASSPTYPDREYGYTF.

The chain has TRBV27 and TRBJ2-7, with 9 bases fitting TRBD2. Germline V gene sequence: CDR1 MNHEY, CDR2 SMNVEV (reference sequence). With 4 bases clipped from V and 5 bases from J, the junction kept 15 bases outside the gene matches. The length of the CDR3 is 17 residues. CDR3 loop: CASSSGLAGLSGDEQYF. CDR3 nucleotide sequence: TGTGCCAGCAGTTCCGGCCTAGCGGGACTGTCGGGCGACGAGCAGTACTTC.

The CDR3 nucleotides read TGTGCCAGCAGTGAAGACCCACGTCGGACAGGGCAGAACAATGAGCAGTTCTTC. This gives the protein CASSEDPRRTGQNNEQFF. V gene TRBV2 combines with J gene TRBJ2-1; 8 bases are a match to TRBD1. V trimming: 1 base; J trimming: 5 bases; junction bases outside the gene matches: 13. This CDR3 is built from 18 residues. From germline, CDR1 is SNHLY and CDR2 FYNNEI.

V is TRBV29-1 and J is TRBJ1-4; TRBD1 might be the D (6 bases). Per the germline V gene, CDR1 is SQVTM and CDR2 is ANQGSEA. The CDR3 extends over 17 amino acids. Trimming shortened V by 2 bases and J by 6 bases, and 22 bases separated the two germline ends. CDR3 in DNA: TGCAGCGTTGAACGGGGGGGCCGGGGAGGGAGGCATGAAAAACTGTTTTTT. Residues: CSVERGGRGGRHEKLFF.

CDR3 loop: CASRRGQADYEQYF. The CDR3 DNA follows: TGTGCCAGCAGGCGGGGACAGGCCGACTACGAGCAGTACTTC. The V gene is TRBV2, the J gene TRBJ2-5, with 8 bases matching TRBD1. Matching the DNA end better, TRBJ2-7 makes the J call doubtful. The length of the CDR3 is 14 residues. Germline values: CDR1 SNHLY, CDR2 FYNNEI.

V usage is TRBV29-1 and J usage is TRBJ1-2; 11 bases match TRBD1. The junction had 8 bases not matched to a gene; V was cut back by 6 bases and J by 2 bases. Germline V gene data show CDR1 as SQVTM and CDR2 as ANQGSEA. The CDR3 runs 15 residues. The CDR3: CSVVPGTGGNYGYTF. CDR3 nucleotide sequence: TGCAGCGTCGTTCCAGGGACAGGGGGAAACTATGGCTACACCTTC. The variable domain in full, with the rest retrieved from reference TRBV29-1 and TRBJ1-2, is SAVISQKPSRDICQRGTSLTIQCQVDSQVTMMFWYRQQPGQSLTLIATANQGSEATYESGFVIDKFPISRPNLTFSTLTVSNMSPEDSSIYLCSVVPGTGGNYGYTFGSGTRLTVV.

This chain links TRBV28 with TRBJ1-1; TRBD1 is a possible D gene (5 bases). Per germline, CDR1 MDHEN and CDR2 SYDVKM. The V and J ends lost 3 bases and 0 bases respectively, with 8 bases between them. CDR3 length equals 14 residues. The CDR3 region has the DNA TGTGCCAGCAGTTTGGTACAGGTGAACACTGAAGCTTTCTTT. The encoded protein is CASSLVQVNTEAFF.

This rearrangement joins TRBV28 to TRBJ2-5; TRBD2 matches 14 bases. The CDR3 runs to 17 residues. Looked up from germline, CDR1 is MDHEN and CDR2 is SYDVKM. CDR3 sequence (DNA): TGTGCAGCGAGACCGGTGACTAGCGGGAGGGCCTGGGAGACCCAGTACTTC. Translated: CAARPVTSGRAWETQYF.

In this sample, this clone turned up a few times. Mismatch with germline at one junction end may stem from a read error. The CDR3 protein is CSSSQLRDRGGVAGELFF. The DNA of the CDR3 is TGTTCCAGCAGCCAGCTCCGGGACAGGGGTGGTGTGGCCGGGGAGCTGTTTTTT. The chain recombines TRBV7-9 with TRBJ2-2; 10 bases fit TRBD1. Germline V lookup: CDR1 SEHNR, CDR2 FQNEAQ (reference sequence). The CDR3 covers 18 residues.

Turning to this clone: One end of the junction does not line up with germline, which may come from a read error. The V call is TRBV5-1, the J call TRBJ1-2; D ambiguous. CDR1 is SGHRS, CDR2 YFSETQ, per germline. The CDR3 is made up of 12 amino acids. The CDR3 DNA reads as TGCGCCAGTAGCTTGATGGGAGATGGCTACACCTTC. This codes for CASSLMGDGYTF.

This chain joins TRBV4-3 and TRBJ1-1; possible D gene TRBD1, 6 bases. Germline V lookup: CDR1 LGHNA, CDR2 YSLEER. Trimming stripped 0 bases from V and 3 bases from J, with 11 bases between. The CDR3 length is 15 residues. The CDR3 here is CASSQEQGWDTEAFF. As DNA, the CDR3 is TGCGCCAGCAGCCAAGAACAGGGATGGGACACTGAAGCTTTCTTT.

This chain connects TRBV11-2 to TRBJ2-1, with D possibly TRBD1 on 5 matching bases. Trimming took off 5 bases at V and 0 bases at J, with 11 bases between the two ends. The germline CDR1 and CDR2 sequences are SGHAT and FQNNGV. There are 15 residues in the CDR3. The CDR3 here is CASSQQASSYNEQFF. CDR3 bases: TGTGCCAGCAGCCAACAGGCGAGCTCCTACAATGAGCAGTTCTTC. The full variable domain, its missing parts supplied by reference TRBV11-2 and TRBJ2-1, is EAGVAQSPRYKIIEKRQSVAFWCNPISGHATLYWYQQILGQGPKLLIQFQNNGVVDDSQLPKDRFSAERLKGVDSTLKIQPAKLEDSAVYLCASSQQASSYNEQFFGPGTRLTVL.

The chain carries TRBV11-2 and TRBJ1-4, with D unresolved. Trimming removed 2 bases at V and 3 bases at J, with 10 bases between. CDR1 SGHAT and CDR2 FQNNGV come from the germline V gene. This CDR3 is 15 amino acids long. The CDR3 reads CASSLSSGANEKLFF. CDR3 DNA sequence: TGTGCCAGCAGCTTATCTTCGGGAGCTAATGAAAAACTGTTTTTT. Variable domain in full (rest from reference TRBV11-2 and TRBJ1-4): EAGVAQSPRYKIIEKRQSVAFWCNPISGHATLYWYQQILGQGPKLLIQFQNNGVVDDSQLPKDRFSAERLKGVDSTLKIQPAKLEDSAVYLCASSLSSGANEKLFFGSGTQLSVL.

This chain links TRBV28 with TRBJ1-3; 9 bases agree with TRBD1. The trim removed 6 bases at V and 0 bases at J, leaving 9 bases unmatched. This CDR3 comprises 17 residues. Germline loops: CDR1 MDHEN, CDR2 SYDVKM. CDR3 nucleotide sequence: TGTGCCAGCAGCCGAACCGGGACAGGGAGCTCTGGAAACACCATATATTTT. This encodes CASSRTGTGSSGNTIYF.

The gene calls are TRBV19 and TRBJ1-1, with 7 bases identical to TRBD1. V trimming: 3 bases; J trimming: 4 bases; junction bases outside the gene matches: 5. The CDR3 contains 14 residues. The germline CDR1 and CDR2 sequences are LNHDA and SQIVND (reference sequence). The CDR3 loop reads CASSIHRQGTEAFF. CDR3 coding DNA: TGTGCCAGTAGTATTCACCGACAGGGCACTGAAGCTTTCTTT.

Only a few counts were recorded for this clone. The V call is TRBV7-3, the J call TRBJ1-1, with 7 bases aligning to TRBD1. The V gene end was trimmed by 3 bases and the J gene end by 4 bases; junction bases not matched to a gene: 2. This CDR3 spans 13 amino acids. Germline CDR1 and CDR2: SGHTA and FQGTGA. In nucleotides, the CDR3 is TGTGCCAGCAGCTTGACAGGGCGCACTGAAGCTTTCTTT. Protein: CASSLTGRTEAFF.

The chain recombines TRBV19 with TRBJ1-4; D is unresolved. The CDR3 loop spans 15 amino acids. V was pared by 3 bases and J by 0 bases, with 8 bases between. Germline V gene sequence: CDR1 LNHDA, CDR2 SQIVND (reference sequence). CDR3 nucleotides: TGTGCCAGTAGTATTCGGAGGGCAACTAATGAAAAACTGTTTTTT. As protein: CASSIRRATNEKLFF.

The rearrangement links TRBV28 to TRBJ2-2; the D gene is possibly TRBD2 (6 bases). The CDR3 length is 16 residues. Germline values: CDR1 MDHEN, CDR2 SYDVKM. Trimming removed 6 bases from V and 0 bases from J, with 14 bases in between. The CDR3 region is CASSNPGTSNTGELFF. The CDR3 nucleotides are TGTGCCAGCAGCAACCCCGGGACTTCGAACACCGGGGAGCTGTTTTTT.

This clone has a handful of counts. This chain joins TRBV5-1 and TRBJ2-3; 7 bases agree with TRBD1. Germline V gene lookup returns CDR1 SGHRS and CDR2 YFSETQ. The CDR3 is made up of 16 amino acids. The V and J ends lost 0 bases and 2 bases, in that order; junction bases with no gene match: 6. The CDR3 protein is CASSLGGQPHTDTQYF. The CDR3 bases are TGCGCCAGCAGCTTGGGGGGACAGCCACACACAGATACGCAGTATTTT. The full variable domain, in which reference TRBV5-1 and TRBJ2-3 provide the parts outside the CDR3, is KAGVTQTPRYLIKTRGQQVTLSCSPISGHRSVSWYQQTPGQGLQFLFEYFSETQRNKGNFPGRFSGRQFSNSRSEMNVSTLELGDSALYLCASSLGGQPHTDTQYFGPGTRLTVL.

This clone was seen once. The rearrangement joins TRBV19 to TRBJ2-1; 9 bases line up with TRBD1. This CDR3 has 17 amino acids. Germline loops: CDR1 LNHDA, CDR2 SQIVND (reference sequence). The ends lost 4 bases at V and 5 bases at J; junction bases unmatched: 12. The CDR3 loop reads CASSTIPGQGFHNEQFF. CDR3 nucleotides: TGTGCCAGTAGTACCATCCCGGGACAGGGTTTTCACAATGAGCAGTTCTTC. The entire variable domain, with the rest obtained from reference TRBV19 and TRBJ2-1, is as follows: DGGITQSPKYLFRKEGQNVTLSCEQNLNHDAMYWYRQDPGQGLRLIYYSQIVNDFQKGDIAEGYSVSREKKESFPLTVTSAQKNPTAFYLCASSTIPGQGFHNEQFFGPGTRLTVL.

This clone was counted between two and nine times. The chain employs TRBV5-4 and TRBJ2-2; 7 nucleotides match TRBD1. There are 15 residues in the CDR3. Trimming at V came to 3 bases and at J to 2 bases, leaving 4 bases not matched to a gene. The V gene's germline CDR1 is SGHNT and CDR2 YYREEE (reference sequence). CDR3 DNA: TGTGCCAGCAGCTCACAGGGGATTAACACCGGGGAGCTGTTTTTT. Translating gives CASSSQGINTGELFF.

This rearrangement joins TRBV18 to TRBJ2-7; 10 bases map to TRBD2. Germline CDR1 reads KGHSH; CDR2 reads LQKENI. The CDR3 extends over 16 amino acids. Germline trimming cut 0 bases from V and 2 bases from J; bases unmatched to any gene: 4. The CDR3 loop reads CASSPPGGTSAYEQYF. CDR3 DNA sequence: TGTGCCAGCTCACCACCCGGCGGGACTAGCGCCTACGAGCAGTACTTC. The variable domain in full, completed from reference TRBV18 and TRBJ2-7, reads NAGVMQNPRHLVRRRGQEARLRCSPMKGHSHVYWYRQLPEEGLKFMVYLQKENIIDESGMPKERFSAEFPKEGPSILRIQQVVRGDSAAYFCASSPPGGTSAYEQYFGPGTRLTVT.

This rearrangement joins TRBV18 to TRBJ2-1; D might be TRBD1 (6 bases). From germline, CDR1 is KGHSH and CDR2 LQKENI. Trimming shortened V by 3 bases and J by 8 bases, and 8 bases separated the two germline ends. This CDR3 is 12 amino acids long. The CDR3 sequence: CASSPSGDEQFF. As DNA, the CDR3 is TGTGCCAGCTCACCGTCAGGGGATGAGCAGTTCTTC.

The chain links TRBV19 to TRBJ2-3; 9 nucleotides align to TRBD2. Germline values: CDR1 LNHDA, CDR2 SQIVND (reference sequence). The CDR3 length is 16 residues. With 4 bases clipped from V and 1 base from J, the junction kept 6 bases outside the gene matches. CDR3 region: CASSTDSGSRTDTQYF. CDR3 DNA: TGTGCCAGTAGTACGGATAGCGGGAGTCGCACAGATACGCAGTATTTT.